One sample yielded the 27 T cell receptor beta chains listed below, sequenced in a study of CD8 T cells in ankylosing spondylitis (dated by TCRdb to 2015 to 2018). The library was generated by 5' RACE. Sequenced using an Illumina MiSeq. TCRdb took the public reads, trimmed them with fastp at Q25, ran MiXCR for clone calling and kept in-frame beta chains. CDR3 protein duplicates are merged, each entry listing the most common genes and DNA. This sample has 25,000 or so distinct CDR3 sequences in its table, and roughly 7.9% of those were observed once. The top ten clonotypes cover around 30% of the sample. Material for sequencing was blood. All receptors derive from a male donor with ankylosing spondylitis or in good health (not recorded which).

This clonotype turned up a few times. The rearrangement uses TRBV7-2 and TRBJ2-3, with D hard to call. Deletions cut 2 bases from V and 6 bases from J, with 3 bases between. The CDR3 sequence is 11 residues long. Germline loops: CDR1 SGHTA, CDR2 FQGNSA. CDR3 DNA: TGTGCCAGCAGCTTATGGGATACGCAGTATTTT. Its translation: CASSLWDTQYF.

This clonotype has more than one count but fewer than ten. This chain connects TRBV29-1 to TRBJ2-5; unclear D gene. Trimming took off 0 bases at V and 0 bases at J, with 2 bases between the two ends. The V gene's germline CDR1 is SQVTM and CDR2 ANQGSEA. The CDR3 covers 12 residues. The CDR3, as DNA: TGCAGCGTTGAAGAAAACCAAGAGACCCAGTACTTC. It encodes CSVEENQETQYF.

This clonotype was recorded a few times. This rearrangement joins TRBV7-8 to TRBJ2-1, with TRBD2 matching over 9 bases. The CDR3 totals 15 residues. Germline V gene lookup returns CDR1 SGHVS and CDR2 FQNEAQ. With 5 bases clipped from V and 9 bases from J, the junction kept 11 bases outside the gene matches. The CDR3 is CASSPLGGGAIEQFF. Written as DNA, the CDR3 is TGTGCCAGCAGCCCTCTAGGCGGGGGGGCGATTGAGCAGTTCTTC.

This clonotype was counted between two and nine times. CDR3 nucleotide sequence: TGCAGCGTTGTGTTAACCTCCAAAAACATTCAGTACTTC. Translation gives CSVVLTSKNIQYF. The gene calls are TRBV29-1 and TRBJ2-4, with D unresolved. The CDR3 is made up of 13 amino acids. The V and J ends lost 4 bases and 2 bases respectively, with 9 bases between them. Germline CDR1 and CDR2: SQVTM and ANQGSEA.

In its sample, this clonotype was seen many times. The CDR3 is CASSLLAGRTDTQYF. The CDR3 region has the DNA TGTGCCAGCAGCTTACTAGCGGGACGCACAGATACGCAGTATTTT. J is TRBJ2-3 and V is TRBV7-3; 9 bases are a match to TRBD2. CDR1 is SGHTA and CDR2 is FQGTGA in the germline V gene. The V segment lost 2 bases and the J segment 1 base; nucleotides outside the gene matches: 1. This CDR3 has 15 residues.

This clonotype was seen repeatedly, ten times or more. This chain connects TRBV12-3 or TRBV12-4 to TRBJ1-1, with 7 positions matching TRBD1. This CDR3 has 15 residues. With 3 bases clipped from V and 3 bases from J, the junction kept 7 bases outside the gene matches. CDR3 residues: CASSLGRGGYTEAFF. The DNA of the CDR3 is TGTGCCAGCAGTTTGGGTCGAGGGGGCTACACTGAAGCTTTCTTT.

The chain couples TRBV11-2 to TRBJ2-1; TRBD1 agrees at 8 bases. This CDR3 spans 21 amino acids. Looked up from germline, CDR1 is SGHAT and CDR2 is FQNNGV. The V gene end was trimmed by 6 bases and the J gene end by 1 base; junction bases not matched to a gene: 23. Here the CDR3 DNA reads TGTGCCAGCAGTCTCCCCCTCCGGGGACAGGACCTCAAGAGGTCCTACAATGAGCAGTTCTTC. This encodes CASSLPLRGQDLKRSYNEQFF.

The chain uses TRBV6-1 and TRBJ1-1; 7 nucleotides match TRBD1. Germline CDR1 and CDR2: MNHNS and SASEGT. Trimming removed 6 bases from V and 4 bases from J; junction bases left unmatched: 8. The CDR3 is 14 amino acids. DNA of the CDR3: TGTGCCAGCAGCACCGGGACAGCCGGCACTGAAGCTTTCTTT. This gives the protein CASSTGTAGTEAFF.

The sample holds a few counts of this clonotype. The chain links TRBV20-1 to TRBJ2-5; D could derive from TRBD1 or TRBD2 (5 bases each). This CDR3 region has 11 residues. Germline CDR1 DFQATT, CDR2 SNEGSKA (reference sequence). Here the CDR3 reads CSGADQETQYF. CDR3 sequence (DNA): TGCAGCGGGGCCGACCAAGAGACCCAGTACTTC.

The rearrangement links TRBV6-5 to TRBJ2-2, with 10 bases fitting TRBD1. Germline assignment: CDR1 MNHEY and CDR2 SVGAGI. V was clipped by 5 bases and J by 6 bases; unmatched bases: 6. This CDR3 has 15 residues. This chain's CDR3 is CASSRGQGNAGELFF. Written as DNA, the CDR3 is TGTGCCAGCAGTAGGGGACAGGGGAATGCCGGGGAGCTGTTTTTT.

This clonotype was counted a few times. CDR3 coding DNA: TGCAGCGTTCTTATTGGCACCGGGGAGCTGTTTTTT. It translates to CSVLIGTGELFF. V gene TRBV29-1 combines with J gene TRBJ2-2; D unresolved. Germline CDR1 reads SQVTM; CDR2 reads ANQGSEA. Between the trimmed V and J ends, which lost 5 bases and 4 bases, there was a span of 8 bases. The CDR3 totals 12 residues.

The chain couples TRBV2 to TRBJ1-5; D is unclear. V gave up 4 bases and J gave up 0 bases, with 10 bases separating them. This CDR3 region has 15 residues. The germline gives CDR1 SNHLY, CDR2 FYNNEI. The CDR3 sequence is CASSAESNSNQPQHF. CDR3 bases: TGTGCCAGCAGTGCAGAATCTAATAGCAATCAGCCCCAGCATTTT.

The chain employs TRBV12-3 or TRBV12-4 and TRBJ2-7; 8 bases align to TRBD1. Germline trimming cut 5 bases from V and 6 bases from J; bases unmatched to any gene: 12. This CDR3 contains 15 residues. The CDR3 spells CASSPLRTGYFEQYF. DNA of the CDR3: TGTGCCAGCAGTCCCCTAAGGACAGGGTATTTCGAGCAGTACTTC.

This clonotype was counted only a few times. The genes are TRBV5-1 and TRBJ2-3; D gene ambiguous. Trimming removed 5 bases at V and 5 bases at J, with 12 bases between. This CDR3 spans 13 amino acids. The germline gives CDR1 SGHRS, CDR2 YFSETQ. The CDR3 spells CASRATQEDTQYF. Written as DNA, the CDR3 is TGCGCCAGCAGGGCGACTCAAGAAGATACGCAGTATTTT.

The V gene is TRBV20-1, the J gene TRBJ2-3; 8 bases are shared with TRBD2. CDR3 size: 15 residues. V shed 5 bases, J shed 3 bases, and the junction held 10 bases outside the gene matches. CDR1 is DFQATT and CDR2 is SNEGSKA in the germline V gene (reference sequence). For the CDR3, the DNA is TGCAGTGCTTCTAACGTGGCGGGAGGAACAGATACGCAGTATTTT. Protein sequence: CSASNVAGGTDTQYF.

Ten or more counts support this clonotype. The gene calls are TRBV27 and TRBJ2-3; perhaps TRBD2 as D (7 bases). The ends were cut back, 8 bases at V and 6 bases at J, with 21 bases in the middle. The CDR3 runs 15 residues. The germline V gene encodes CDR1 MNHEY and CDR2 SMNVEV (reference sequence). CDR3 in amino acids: CASRPYGGLWDTQYF. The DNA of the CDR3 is TGTGCCAGCCGTCCTTACGGGGGGCTTTGGGATACGCAGTATTTT.

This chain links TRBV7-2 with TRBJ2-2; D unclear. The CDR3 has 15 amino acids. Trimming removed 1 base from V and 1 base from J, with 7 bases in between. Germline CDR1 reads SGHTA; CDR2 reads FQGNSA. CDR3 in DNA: TGTGCCAGCAGCTTAGTGGTGGGGAACACCGGGGAGCTGTTTTTT. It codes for CASSLVVGNTGELFF.

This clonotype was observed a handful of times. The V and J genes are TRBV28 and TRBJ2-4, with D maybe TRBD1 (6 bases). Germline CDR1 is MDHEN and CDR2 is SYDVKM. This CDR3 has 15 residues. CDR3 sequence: CDQGLGRIGGNIQYF. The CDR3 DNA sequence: TGTGACCAGGGGTTGGGGCGGATAGGGGGAAACATTCAGTACTTC.

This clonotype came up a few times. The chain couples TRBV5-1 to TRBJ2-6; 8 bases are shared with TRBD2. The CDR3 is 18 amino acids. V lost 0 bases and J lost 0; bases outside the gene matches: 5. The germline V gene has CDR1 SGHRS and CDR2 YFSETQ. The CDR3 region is CASSLAAGGRSGANVLTF. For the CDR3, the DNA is TGCGCCAGCAGCTTGGCCGCGGGGGGCCGCTCTGGGGCCAACGTCCTGACTTTC.

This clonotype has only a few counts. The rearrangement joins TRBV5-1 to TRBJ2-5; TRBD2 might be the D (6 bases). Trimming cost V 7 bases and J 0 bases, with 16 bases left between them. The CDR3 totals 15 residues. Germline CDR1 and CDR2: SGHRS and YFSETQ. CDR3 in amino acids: CASGGLGGDQETQYF. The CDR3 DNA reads TGCGCCAGCGGGGGACTGGGCGGGGACCAAGAGACCCAGTACTTC.

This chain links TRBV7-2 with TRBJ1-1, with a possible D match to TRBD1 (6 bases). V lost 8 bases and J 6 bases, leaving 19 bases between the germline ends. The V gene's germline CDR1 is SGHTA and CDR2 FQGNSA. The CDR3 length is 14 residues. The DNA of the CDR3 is TGTGCCAGCGGCTCCCTGACAGGCTTAGCTGAAGCTTTCTTT. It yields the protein CASGSLTGLAEAFF.

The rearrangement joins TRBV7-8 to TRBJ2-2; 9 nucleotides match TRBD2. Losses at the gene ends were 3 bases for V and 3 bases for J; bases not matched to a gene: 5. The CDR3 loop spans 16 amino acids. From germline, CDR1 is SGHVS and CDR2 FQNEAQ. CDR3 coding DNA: TGTGCCAGCAGCTTTGTGGCTAGCGGGGACACCGGGGAGCTGTTTTTT. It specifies CASSFVASGDTGELFF.

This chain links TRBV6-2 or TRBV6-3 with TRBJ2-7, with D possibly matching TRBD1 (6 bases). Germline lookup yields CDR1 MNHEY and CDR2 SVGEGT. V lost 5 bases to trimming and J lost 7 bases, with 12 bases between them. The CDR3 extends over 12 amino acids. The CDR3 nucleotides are TGTGCCAGCAGTAACAGGGTAGGAGAGCAGTACGTC. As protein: CASSNRVGEQYV.

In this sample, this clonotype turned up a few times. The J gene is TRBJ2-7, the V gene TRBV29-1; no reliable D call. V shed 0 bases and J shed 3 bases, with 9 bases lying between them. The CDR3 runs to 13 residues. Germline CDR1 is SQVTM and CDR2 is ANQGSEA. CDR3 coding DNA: TGCAGCGTTGAAGACCGGGCCGACTACGAGCAGTACTTC. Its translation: CSVEDRADYEQYF.

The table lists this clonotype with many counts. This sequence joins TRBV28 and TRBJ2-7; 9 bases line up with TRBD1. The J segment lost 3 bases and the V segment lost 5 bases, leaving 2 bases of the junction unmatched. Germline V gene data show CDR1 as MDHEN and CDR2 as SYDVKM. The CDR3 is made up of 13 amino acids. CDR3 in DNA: TGTGCCAGCAGTGCGGACAGGGGCTACGAGCAGTACGTC. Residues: CASSADRGYEQYV.

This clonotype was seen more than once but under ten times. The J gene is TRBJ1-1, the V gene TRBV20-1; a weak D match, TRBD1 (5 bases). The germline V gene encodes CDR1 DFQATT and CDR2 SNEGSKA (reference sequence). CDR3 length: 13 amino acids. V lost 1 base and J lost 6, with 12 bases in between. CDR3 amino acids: CSARAVAGSEAFF. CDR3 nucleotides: TGCAGTGCTAGAGCCGTGGCAGGGTCTGAAGCTTTCTTT.

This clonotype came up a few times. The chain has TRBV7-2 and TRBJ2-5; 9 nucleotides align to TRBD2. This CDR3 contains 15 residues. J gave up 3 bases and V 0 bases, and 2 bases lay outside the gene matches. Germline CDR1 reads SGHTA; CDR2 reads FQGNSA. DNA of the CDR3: TGTGCCAGCAGCTTAGCTAGCGGGGGTGAAGAGACCCAGTACTTC. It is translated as CASSLASGGEETQYF.